This T cell receptor beta chain was observed in a study of blood T cells in healthy people across ages. This clonotype was seen a few times. Its cognate antigen is unknown. Study findings and constraints: Diversity estimates from one million T cells were considered underestimates.

A sample-barcoded 5' primer and a J-beta primer mix were used in a second PCR of about 7 to 12 cycles. The authors tagged each cDNA molecule using a template-switch adaptor with 12 random nucleotides. TCRdb reprocessed the 5' RACE reads via MiXCR and lists one record per CDR3 protein. The sample gives around 580,000 distinct CDR3 sequences, around half of which show up once; around 23% is in the top ten. Aged roughly 6 to 100, donors were systemically healthy Caucasians from Russia. Extraction of total RNA produced a minimum of 5 micrograms from each sample. The source is an elderly man in good health. The specimen was blood.

The chain's CDR3 is CASSQPGQGRGYTF. In DNA, the CDR3 is TGTGCCAGCAGTCAACCGGGACAGGGAAGAGGCTACACCTTC. The J gene is TRBJ1-2, the V gene TRBV12-3 or TRBV12-4, with 9 nucleotides matching TRBD1. The CDR3 runs to 14 residues. The V and J ends lost 5 bases and 8 bases, in that order; junction bases with no gene match: 9.